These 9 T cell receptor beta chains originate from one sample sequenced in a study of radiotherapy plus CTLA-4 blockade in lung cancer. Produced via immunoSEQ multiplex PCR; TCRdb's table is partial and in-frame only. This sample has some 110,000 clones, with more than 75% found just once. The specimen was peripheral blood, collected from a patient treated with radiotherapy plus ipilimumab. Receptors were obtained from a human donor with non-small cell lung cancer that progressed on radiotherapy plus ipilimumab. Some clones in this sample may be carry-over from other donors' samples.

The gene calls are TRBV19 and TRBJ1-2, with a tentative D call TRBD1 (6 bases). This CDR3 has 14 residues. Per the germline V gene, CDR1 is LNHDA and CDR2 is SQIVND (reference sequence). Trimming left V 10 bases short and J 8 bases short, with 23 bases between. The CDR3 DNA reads TGTGCCACTACCGCGTGGAGGGGGGAAGAGGGCTACACCTTC. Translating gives CATTAWRGEEGYTF. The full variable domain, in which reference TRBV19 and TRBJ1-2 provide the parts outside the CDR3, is DGGITQSPKYLFRKEGQNVTLSCEQNLNHDAMYWYRQDPGQGLRLIYYSQIVNDFQKGDIAEGYSVSREKKESFPLTVTSAQKNPTAFYLCATTAWRGEEGYTFGSGTRLTVV.

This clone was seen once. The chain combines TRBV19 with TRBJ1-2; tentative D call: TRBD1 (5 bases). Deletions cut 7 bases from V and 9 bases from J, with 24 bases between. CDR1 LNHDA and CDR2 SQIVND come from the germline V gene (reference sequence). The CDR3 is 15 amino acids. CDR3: CASIDHQGWGASYTF. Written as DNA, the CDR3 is TGTGCCAGTATCGATCATCAGGGCTGGGGCGCTAGCTACACCTTC. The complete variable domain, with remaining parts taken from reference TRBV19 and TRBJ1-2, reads DGGITQSPKYLFRKEGQNVTLSCEQNLNHDAMYWYRQDPGQGLRLIYYSQIVNDFQKGDIAEGYSVSREKKESFPLTVTSAQKNPTAFYLCASIDHQGWGASYTFGSGTRLTVV.

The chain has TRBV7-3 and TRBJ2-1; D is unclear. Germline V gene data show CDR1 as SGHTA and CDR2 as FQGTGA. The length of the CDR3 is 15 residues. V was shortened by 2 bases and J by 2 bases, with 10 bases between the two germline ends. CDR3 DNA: TGTGCCAGCAGCTTAGGTGGGGTAGCCTACAATGAGCAGTTCTTC. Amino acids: CASSLGGVAYNEQFF.

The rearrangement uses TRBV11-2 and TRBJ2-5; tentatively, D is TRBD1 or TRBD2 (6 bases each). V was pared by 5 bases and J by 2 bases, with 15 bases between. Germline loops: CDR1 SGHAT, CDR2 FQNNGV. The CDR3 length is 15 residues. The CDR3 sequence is CASSRGPMDQETQYF. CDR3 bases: TGTGCCAGCAGCCGGGGGCCAATGGATCAAGAGACCCAGTACTTC. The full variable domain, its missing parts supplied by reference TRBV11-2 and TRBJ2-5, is EAGVAQSPRYKIIEKRQSVAFWCNPISGHATLYWYQQILGQGPKLLIQFQNNGVVDDSQLPKDRFSAERLKGVDSTLKIQPAKLEDSAVYLCASSRGPMDQETQYFGPGTRLLVL.

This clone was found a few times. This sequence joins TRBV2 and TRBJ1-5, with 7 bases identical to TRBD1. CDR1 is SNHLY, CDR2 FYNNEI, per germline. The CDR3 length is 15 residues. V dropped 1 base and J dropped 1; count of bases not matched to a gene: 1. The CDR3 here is CASSEETGSNQPQHF. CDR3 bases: TGTGCCAGCAGTGAAGAGACAGGGAGCAATCAGCCCCAGCATTTT.

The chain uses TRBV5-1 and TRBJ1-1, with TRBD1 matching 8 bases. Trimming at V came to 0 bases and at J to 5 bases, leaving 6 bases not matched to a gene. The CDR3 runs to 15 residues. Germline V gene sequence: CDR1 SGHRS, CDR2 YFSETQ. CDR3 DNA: TGCGCCAGCAGCTTGGTCACAGGGGGACGGACTGAAGCTTTCTTT. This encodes CASSLVTGGRTEAFF.

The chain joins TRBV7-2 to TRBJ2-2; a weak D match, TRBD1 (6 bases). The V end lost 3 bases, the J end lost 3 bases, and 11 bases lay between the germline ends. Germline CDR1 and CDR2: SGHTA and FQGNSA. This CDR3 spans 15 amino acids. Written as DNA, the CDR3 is TGTGCCAGCAGCTTCGCCAGGGGCGACACCGGGGAGCTGTTTTTT. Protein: CASSFARGDTGELFF.

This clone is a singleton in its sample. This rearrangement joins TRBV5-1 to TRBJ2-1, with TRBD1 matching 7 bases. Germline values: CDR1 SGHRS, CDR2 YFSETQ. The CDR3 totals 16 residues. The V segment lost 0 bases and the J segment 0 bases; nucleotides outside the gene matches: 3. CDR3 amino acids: CASSLGTGRSYNEQFF. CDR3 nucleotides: TGCGCCAGCAGCTTGGGGACAGGCCGCTCCTACAATGAGCAGTTCTTC.

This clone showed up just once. CDR3 in DNA: TGTGCCAGCAGCCACCCACTAGCGGACCAAGAGACCCAGTACTTC. It encodes CASSHPLADQETQYF. The V gene is TRBV4-2, the J gene TRBJ2-5; 8 bases are a match to TRBD2. Germline V gene lookup returns CDR1 LGHNA and CDR2 YNFKEQ. V lost 3 bases and J lost 0; bases outside the gene matches: 3. The CDR3 contains 15 residues.